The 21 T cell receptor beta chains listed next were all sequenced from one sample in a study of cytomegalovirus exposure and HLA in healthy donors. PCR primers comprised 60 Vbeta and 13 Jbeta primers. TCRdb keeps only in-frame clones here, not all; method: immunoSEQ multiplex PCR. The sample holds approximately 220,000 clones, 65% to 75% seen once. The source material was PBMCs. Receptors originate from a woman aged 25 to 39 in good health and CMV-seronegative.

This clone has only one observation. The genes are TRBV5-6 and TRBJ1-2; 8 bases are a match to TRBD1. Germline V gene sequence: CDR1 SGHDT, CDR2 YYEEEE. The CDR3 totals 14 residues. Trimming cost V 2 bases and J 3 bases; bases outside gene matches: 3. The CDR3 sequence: CASSLIQGDYGYTF. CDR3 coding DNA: TGTGCCAGCAGCTTAATACAGGGGGACTATGGCTACACCTTC.

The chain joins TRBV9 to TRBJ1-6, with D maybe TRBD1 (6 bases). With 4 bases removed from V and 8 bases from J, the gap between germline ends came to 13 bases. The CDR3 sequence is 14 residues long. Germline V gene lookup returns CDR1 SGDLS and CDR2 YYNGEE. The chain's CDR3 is CASSNRDTYSPLHF. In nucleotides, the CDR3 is TGTGCCAGCAGCAACCGGGACACCTATTCACCCCTCCACTTT. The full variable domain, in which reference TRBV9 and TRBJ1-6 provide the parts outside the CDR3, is DSGVTQTPKHLITATGQRVTLRCSPRSGDLSVYWYQQSLDQGLQFLIQYYNGEERAKGNILERFSAQQFPDLHSELNLSSLELGDSALYFCASSNRDTYSPLHFGNGTRLTVT.

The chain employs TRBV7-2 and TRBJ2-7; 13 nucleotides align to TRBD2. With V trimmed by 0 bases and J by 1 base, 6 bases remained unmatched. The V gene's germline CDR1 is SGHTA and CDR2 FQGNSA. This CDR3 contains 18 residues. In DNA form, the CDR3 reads TGTGCCAGCAGCTTAGCGCGGACTAGCGGGAGTGAGTCCTACGAGCAGTACTTC. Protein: CASSLARTSGSESYEQYF.

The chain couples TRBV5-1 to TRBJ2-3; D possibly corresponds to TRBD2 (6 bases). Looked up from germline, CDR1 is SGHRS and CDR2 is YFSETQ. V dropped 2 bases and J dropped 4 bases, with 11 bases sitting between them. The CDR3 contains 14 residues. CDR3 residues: CASSFTSFPDTQYF. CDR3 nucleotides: TGCGCCAGCAGCTTTACTAGCTTTCCAGATACGCAGTATTTT.

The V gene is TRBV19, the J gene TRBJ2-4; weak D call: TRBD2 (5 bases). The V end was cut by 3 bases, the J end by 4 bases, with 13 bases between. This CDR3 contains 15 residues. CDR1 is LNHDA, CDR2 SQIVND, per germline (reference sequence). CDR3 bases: TGTGCCAGTAGTATTGAGGGCGCGGGTAAAAACATTCAGTACTTC. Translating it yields CASSIEGAGKNIQYF.

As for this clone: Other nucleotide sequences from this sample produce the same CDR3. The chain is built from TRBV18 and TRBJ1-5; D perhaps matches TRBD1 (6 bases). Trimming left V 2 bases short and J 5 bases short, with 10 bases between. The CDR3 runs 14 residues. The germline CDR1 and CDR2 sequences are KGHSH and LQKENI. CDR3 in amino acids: CASSPGDIDQPQHF. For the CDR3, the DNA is TGTGCCAGCTCACCAGGGGACATCGATCAGCCCCAGCATTTT.

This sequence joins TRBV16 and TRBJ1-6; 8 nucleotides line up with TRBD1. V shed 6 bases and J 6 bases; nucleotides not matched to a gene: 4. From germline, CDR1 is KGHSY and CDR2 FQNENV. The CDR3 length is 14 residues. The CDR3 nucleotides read TGTGCCAGCAGTCTGGACAGGGTTAATTCACCCCTCCACTTT. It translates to CASSLDRVNSPLHF.

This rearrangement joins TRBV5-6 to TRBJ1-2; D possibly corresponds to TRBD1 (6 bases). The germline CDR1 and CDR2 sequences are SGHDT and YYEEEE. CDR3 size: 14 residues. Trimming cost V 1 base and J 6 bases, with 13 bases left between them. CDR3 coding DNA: TGTGCCAGCAGCTTGATAAACAGGGAAAATGGCTACACCTTC. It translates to CASSLINRENGYTF.

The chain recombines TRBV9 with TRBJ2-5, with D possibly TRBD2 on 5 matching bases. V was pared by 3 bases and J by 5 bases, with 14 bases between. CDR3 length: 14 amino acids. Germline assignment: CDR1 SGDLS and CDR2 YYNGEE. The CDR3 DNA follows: TGTGCCAGCAGCGCCTACGGGGTACGGGAGACCCAGTACTTC. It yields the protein CASSAYGVRETQYF.

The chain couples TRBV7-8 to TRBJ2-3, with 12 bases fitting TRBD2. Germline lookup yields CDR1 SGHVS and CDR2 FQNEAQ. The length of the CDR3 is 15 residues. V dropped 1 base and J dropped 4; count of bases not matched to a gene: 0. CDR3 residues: CASSLGTSGADTQYF. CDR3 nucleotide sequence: TGTGCCAGCAGCTTAGGGACTAGCGGGGCAGATACGCAGTATTTT. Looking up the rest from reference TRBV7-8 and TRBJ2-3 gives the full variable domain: GAGVSQSPRYKVAKRGQDVALRCDPISGHVSLFWYQQALGQGPEFLTYFQNEAQLDKSGLPSDRFFAERPEGSVSTLKIQRTQQEDSAVYLCASSLGTSGADTQYFGPGTRLTVL.

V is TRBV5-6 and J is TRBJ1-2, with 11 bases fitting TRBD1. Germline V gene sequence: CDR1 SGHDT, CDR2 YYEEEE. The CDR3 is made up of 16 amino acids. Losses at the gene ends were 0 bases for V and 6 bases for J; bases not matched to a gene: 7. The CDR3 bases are TGTGCCAGCAGCTTGGAATTGTGGACAGGGGGCGATGGCTACACCTTC. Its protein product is CASSLELWTGGDGYTF. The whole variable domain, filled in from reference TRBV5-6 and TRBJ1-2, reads DAGVTQSPTHLIKTRGQQVTLRCSPKSGHDTVSWYQQALGQGPQFIFQYYEEEERQRGNFPDRFSGHQFPNYSSELNVNALLLGDSALYLCASSLELWTGGDGYTFGSGTRLTVV.

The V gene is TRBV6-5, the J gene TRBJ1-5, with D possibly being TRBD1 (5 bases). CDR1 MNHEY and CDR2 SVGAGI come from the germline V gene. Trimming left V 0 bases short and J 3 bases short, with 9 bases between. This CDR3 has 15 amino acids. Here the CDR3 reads CASSYSGGTNQPQHF. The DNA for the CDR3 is TGTGCCAGCAGTTACTCGGGGGGGACCAATCAGCCCCAGCATTTT.

The CDR3 is CASSLAGGEADTQYF. CDR3 coding DNA: TGTGCCAGCAGCCTAGCGGGGGGGGAGGCAGATACGCAGTATTTT. This chain links TRBV7-3 with TRBJ2-3, with 12 bases identical to TRBD2. Germline V gene lookup returns CDR1 SGHTA and CDR2 FQGTGA. The V segment lost 5 bases and the J segment 4 bases; nucleotides outside the gene matches: 4. CDR3 length equals 15 residues.

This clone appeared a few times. CDR3 sequence: CASSWDSPSYNEQFF. The DNA of the CDR3 is TGTGCCAGCAGCTGGGACTCTCCCTCCTACAATGAGCAGTTCTTC. The chain combines TRBV7-9 with TRBJ2-1; tentative D call: TRBD2 (6 bases). The ends were cut back, 4 bases at V and 0 bases at J, with 10 bases in the middle. The length of the CDR3 is 15 residues. Germline lookup yields CDR1 SEHNR and CDR2 FQNEAQ (reference sequence).

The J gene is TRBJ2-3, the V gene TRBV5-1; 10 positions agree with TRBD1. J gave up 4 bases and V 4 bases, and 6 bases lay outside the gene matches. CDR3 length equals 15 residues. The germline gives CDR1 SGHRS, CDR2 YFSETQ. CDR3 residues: CASSPETGGPDTQYF. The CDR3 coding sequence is TGCGCCAGCAGCCCCGAGACAGGGGGCCCAGATACGCAGTATTTT. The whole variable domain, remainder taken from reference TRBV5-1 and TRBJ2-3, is KAGVTQTPRYLIKTRGQQVTLSCSPISGHRSVSWYQQTPGQGLQFLFEYFSETQRNKGNFPGRFSGRQFSNSRSEMNVSTLELGDSALYLCASSPETGGPDTQYFGPGTRLTVL.

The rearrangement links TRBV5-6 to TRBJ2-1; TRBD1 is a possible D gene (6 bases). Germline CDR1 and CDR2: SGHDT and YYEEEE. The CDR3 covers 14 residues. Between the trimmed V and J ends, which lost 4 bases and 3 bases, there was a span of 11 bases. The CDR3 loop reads CASSRVQGYNEQFF. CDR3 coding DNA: TGTGCCAGCAGCCGCGTACAGGGCTACAATGAGCAGTTCTTC.

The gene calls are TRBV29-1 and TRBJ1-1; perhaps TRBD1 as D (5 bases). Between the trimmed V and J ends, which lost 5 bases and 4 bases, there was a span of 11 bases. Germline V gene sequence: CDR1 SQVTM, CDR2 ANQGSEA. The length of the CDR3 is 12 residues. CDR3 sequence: CSVRGIFTEAFF. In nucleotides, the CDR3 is TGCAGCGTTAGGGGAATTTTCACTGAAGCTTTCTTT.

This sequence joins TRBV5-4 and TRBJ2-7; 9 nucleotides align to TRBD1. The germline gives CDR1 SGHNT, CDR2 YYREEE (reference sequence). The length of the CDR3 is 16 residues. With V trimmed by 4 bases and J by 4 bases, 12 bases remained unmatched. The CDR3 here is CASSPGPGTGTYEQYF. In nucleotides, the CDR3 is TGTGCCAGCAGCCCCGGTCCCGGGACAGGGACTTACGAGCAGTACTTC.

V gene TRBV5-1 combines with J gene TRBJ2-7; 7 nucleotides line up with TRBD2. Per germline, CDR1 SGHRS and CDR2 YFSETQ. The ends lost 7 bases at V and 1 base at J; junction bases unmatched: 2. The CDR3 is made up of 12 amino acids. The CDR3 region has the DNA TGCGCCAGCGCCGGGGGGTCCTACGAGCAGTACTTC. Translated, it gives CASAGGSYEQYF. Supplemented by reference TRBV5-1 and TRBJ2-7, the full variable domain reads KAGVTQTPRYLIKTRGQQVTLSCSPISGHRSVSWYQQTPGQGLQFLFEYFSETQRNKGNFPGRFSGRQFSNSRSEMNVSTLELGDSALYLCASAGGSYEQYFGPGTRLTVT.

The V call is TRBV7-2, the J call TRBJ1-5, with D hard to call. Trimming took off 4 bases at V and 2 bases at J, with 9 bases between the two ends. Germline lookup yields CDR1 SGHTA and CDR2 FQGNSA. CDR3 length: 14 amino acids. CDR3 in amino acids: CASSSDGGNQPQHF. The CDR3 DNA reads TGTGCCAGCAGCTCGGACGGGGGCAATCAGCCCCAGCATTTT.

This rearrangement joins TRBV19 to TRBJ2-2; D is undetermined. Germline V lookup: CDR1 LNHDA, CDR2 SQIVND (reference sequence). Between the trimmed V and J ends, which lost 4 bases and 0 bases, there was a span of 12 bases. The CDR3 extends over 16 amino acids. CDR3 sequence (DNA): TGTGCCAGTAGTACCCTCCTGGGCGCGAACACCGGGGAGCTGTTTTTT. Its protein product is CASSTLLGANTGELFF.